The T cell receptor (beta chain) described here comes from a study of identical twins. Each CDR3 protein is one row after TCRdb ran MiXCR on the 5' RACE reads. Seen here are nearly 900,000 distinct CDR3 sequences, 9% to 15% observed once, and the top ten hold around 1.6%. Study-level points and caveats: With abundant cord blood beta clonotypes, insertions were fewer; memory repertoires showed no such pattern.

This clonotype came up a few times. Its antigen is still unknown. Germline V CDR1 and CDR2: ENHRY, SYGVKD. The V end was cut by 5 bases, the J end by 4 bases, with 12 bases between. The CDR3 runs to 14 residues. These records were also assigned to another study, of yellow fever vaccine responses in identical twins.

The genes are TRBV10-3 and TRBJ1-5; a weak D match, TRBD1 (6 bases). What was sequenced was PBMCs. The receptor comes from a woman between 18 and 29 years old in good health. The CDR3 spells CAISSGGVNQPQHF. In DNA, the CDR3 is TGTGCCATCAGTTCGGGGGGCGTAAATCAGCCCCAGCATTTT.